This TCR beta chain was identified in a study of Ad26.COV2.S vaccination and SARS-CoV-2 variants. On the study more broadly: Intramuscular Ad26.COV2.S at 5x10^10 or 1x10^11 viral particles.

Libraries were prepared by immunoSEQ multiplex PCR; TCRdb keeps only in-frame clonotypes and omits some of them. The sample lists some 460,000 clones, about 89% occurring once. To note about this clone: The antigen remains unidentified.

Germline V gene lookup returns CDR1 MNHEY and CDR2 SVGAGI. V dropped 5 bases and J dropped 1 base, with 6 bases sitting between them. The CDR3 extends over 14 amino acids. Whole-study findings and limits: Whether participants received vaccine or placebo, their non-spike TCR breadth was similar. Post-vaccination breadth of spike-specific CD8+ and CD4+ T cell responses was reportedly substantial.

Treatment described: 19 received Ad26.COV2.S at low or high dose, single or two shots; several received placebo; per-sample allocation not given. Specimen acquisition occurred on day 63 following the initial vaccine or placebo injection. The sample came from a Boston adult aged 18-55 years. The source material was peripheral blood, sampled in a trial of Ad26.COV2.S vaccine versus placebo. The chain is built from TRBV6-5 and TRBJ2-6; D uncertain. This TCR was sampled from a person between 18 and 59 years old who received the Ad26.COV2.S COVID-19 vaccine or a placebo. The CDR3 spells CASSLGSGANVLTF. The CDR3 coding sequence is TGTGCCAGCAGTCTGGGGTCTGGGGCCAACGTCCTGACTTTC.